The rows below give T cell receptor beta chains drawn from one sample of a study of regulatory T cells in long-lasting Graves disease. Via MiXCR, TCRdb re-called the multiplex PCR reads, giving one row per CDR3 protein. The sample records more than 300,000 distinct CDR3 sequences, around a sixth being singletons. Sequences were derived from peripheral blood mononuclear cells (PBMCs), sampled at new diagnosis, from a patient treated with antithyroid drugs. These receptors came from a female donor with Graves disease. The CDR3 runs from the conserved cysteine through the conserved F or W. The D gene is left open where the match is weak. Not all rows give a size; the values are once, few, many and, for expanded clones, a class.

TGTGCCAGCAGTTTGACCGGGGATAGCAATCAGCCCCAGCATTTT,CASSLTGDSNQPQHF,many,15,NA,TRBJ1-5,TRBV12-3/TRBV12-4
TGTGCCAGCAATCCAGGACTAGCGGAAGAGCAGTACTTC,CASNPGLAEEQYF,NA,13,TRBD2,TRBJ2-7,TRBV27
TGTGCCAGCAGCCGCCACGCCTCTTCGGACAGGGGGTTTGTAGTCAATCAGCCCCAGCATTTT,CASSRHASSDRGFVVNQPQHF,many,21,TRBD1,TRBJ1-5,TRBV6-1
TGTGCCAGCAGCTTAGGAGGGGGGCCCACTGAAGCTTTCTTT,CASSLGGGPTEAFF,many,14,NA,TRBJ1-1,TRBV11-3
TGTGCCAGCAGTTTTGGAGGCAGTTCCTACGAGCAGTACTTC,CASSFGGSSYEQYF,many,14,NA,TRBJ2-7,TRBV28
TGTGCCACCAGTAAAGACGCCACTGAAGCTTTCTTT,CATSKDATEAFF,many,12,NA,TRBJ1-1,TRBV24-1
TGTGCCAGCAGCCCCCGCGGCGGGGTATCATACAATGAGCAGTTCTTC,CASSPRGGVSYNEQFF,many,16,NA,TRBJ2-1,TRBV7-8
TGTGCCAGCAGTTACTCACCGGGACGCCGGGGGAACACTGAAGCTTTCTTT,CASSYSPGRRGNTEAFF,NA,17,NA,TRBJ1-1,TRBV6-2/TRBV6-3
TGTGCCAGCAGTTTCAGGCAGGTCGGCATGAACACTGAAGCTTTCTTT,CASSFRQVGMNTEAFF,NA,16,NA,TRBJ1-1,TRBV12-3/TRBV12-4
TGTGCCAGCAGCTTAACACAGAACACTGAAGCTTTCTTT,CASSLTQNTEAFF,many,13,NA,TRBJ1-1,TRBV12-3/TRBV12-4
TGTGCCAGCAGCTTGTCTAGCGGGGGTAGCACAGATACGCAGTATTTT,CASSLSSGGSTDTQYF,many,16,TRBD2,TRBJ2-3,TRBV7-2
TGCGCCAGCAGCCATAGTTTCCAGGAGGATGAGCAGTTCTTC,CASSHSFQEDEQFF,many,14,NA,TRBJ2-1,TRBV5-1
TGTGCCAGCAGTGGTGTGGAGACCCAGTACTTC,CASSGVETQYF,many,11,NA,TRBJ2-5,TRBV6-1
TGTGCCAGCAGCCAGAACGGGAACTACGAGCAGTACTTC,CASSQNGNYEQYF,many,13,NA,TRBJ2-7,TRBV4-2
TGTGCCAGCAGCTTGGCTGACAGGGAGCAGTACTTC,CASSLADREQYF,NA,12,NA,TRBJ2-7,TRBV5-5
TGTGCCATCAGTGACATAGCGAACACTGAAGCTTTCTTT,CAISDIANTEAFF,many,13,NA,TRBJ1-1,TRBV10-3
TGCGCCAGCAGCTTGGACGGGTGGGGGAAGGAAGCTTTCTTT,CASSLDGWGKEAFF,many,14,NA,TRBJ1-1,TRBV5-1
TGCGCCAGCAGCCAAGTAACGCACAGGGACAATCAGCCCCAGCATTTT,CASSQVTHRDNQPQHF,few,16,NA,TRBJ1-5,TRBV4-1
TGTGCCAGCAGCTTGGGAGGAACAGGGATGTATGGCTACACCTTC,CASSLGGTGMYGYTF,many,15,NA,TRBJ1-2,TRBV5-5
TGTGCCAGCAGCTTAACTGGGACTAGGGGAGAGACCCAGTACTTC,CASSLTGTRGETQYF,many,15,TRBD2,TRBJ2-5,TRBV7-2
TGCGCCAGCAGCTCCTTTAGAGCGGGAGGGCCAGTCACCGGGGAGCTGTTTTTT,CASSSFRAGGPVTGELFF,many,18,TRBD2,TRBJ2-2,TRBV5-1
TGCAGCGCCCCGGGGGCAGGATCAGATGGCTACACCTTC,CSAPGAGSDGYTF,NA,13,NA,TRBJ1-2,TRBV29-1
TGCAGTGCGTCAATTCCGGGACAGGGTTGGCATGAGCAGTTCTTC,CSASIPGQGWHEQFF,many,15,TRBD1,TRBJ2-1,TRBV20-1
TGTGCCAGCCTGGCGGAGACCCAGTACTTC,CASLAETQYF,few,10,NA,TRBJ2-5,TRBV6-2/TRBV6-3
TGTGCTAGTGGAAAAAAACCCGGGACTAGCGTTCAAGGCACAGATACGCAGTATTTT,CASGKKPGTSVQGTDTQYF,many,19,TRBD2,TRBJ2-3,TRBV12-5
TGTGCCAGCAGCTTAGCGGACAATACAGGGGAAGGAGGCTACACCTTC,CASSLADNTGEGGYTF,few,16,TRBD1,TRBJ1-2,TRBV7-9
TGTGCCAGCAGCACAAACAGGGCAGGGGAGCTGTTTTTT,CASSTNRAGELFF,many,13,NA,TRBJ2-2,TRBV7-3
TGTGCCATCAGTGCACAGATGCAGGGGGTTGAAGGCTACACCTTC,CAISAQMQGVEGYTF,many,15,TRBD1,TRBJ1-2,TRBV10-3
TGCGCCAGCAGCCAAAGGGGCCTGAACACTGAAGCTTTCTTT,CASSQRGLNTEAFF,few,14,NA,TRBJ1-1,TRBV4-1
TGTGCCAGCAGCCACGCAGACAGGTCCCGCACAGATACGCAGTATTTT,CASSHADRSRTDTQYF,many,16,NA,TRBJ2-3,TRBV3-1
TGCGCCAGCAGCTGGAGGGGACAGCTAACCGGGGAGCTGTTTTTT,CASSWRGQLTGELFF,few,15,NA,TRBJ2-2,TRBV5-1
TGTGCCAGCAGTTACCTAGGGACAGGGGATTACAATGAGCAGTTCTTC,CASSYLGTGDYNEQFF,NA,16,TRBD1,TRBJ2-1,TRBV6-5
TGTGCCACCTTCGGGACACGGCCGCGGTCTGGGGCCAACGTCCTGACTTTC,CATFGTRPRSGANVLTF,NA,17,NA,TRBJ2-6,TRBV24-1
TGTGCCAGCAGCCCCTGGACGGGGAACACTGAAGCTTTCTTT,CASSPWTGNTEAFF,many,14,NA,TRBJ1-1,TRBV7-9
TGCAGTGCTATTAGCGGGAGGGGCCCCACCGGGGAGCTGTTTTTT,CSAISGRGPTGELFF,NA,15,TRBD2,TRBJ2-2,TRBV20-1
TGTGCCAGCCGTTGGACAGGGAACACTGAAGCTTTCTTT,CASRWTGNTEAFF,NA,13,TRBD1,TRBJ1-1,TRBV6-5
TGTGCCAGCAGCCTAGGGGCGGCAGGGGTCTATGGCTACACCTTC,CASSLGAAGVYGYTF,NA,15,NA,TRBJ1-2,TRBV5-5
TGTGCCACCAGCAGAGATCGGGCTCTCTACGAGCAGTACTTC,CATSRDRALYEQYF,many,14,NA,TRBJ2-7,TRBV15
TGTGCCAGCAGCCCCCCAGGGGTCATGAACACTGAAGCTTTCTTT,CASSPPGVMNTEAFF,NA,15,NA,TRBJ1-1,TRBV11-2
TGTGCCAGCAGCCAAGTAGGAGACAGCTATGGCTACACCTTC,CASSQVGDSYGYTF,NA,14,NA,TRBJ1-2,TRBV14
TGTGCCAGCAGTAACTCGGGGCAACCCTACAATGAGCAGTTCTTC,CASSNSGQPYNEQFF,many,15,NA,TRBJ2-1,TRBV2
TGTGCCAGCGGGGGCCAGCGGGAAAGTGAGCAGTTCTTC,CASGGQRESEQFF,few,13,NA,TRBJ2-1,TRBV13
TGCGCCAGCAGCCAAGAAAGGCGGAACTACAATGAGCAGTTCTTC,CASSQERRNYNEQFF,few,15,NA,TRBJ2-1,TRBV4-3